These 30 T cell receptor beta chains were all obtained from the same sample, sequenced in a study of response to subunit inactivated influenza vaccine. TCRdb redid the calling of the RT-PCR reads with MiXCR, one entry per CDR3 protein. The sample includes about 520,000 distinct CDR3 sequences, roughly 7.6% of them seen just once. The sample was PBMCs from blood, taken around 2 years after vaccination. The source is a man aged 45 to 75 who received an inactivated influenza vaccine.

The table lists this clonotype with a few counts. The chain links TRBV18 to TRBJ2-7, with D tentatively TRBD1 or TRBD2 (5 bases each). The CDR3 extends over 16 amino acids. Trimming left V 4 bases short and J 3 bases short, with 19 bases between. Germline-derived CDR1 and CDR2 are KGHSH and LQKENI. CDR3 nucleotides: TGTGCCAGCTCACGCGCGCCGGGACGAGCATACTACGAGCAGTACTTC. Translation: CASSRAPGRAYYEQYF.

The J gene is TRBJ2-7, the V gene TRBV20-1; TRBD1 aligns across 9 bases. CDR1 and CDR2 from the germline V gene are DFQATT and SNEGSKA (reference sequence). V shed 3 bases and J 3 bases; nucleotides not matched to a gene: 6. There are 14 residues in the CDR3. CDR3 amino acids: CSASKGTGYYEQYF. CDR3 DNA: TGCAGTGCTAGTAAGGGGACAGGGTACTACGAGCAGTACTTC.

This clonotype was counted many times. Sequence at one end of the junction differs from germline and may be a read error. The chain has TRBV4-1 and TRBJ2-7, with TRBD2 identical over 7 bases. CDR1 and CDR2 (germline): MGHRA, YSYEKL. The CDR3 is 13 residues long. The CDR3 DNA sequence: TGTGCCAGCAGCCAGCGGGATTCCTACGAGCAGTACTTC. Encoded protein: CASSQRDSYEQYF.

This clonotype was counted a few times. CDR3 sequence reads: CASRSGRYSYEQYF. The CDR3 DNA reads TGTGCCAGCAGATCGGGACGGTACTCCTACGAGCAGTACTTC. The chain has TRBV12-3 or TRBV12-4 and TRBJ2-7; possibly TRBD1 or TRBD2 for D (5 bases each). Trimming shortened V by 6 bases and J by 0 bases, and 12 bases separated the two germline ends. CDR3 length equals 14 residues.

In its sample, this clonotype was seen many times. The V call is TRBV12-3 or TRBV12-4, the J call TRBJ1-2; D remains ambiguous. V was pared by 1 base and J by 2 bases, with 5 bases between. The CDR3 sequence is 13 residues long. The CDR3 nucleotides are TGTGCCAGCAGTTTAGGGTACAACTATGGCTACACCTTC. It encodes CASSLGYNYGYTF.

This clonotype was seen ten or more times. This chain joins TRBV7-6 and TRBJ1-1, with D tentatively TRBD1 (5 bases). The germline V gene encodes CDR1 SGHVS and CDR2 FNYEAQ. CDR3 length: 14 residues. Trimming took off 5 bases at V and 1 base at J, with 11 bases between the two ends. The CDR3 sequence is CASSRGPANTEAFF. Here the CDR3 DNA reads TGTGCCAGCAGCAGGGGTCCGGCGAACACTGAAGCTTTCTTT.

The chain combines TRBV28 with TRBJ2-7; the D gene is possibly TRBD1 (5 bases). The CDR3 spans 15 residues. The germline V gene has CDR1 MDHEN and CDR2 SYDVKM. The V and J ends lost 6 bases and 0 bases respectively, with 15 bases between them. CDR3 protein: CASSRTGITSYEQYF. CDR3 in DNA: TGTGCCAGCAGCCGAACAGGAATAACCTCCTACGAGCAGTACTTC.

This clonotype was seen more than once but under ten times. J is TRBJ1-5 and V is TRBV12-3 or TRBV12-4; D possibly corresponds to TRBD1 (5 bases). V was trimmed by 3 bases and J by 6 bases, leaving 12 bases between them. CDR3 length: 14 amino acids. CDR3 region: CASSFSGKVQPQHF. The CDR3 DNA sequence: TGTGCCAGCAGTTTTTCAGGGAAGGTTCAGCCCCAGCATTTT.

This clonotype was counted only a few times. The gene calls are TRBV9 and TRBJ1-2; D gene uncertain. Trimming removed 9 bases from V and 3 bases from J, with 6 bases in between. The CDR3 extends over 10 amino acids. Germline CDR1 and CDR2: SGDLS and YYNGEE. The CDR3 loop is CAKHDYGYTF. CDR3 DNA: TGTGCCAAACACGACTATGGCTACACCTTC. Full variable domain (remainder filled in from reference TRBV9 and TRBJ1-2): DSGVTQTPKHLITATGQRVTLRCSPRSGDLSVYWYQQSLDQGLQFLIQYYNGEERAKGNILERFSAQQFPDLHSELNLSSLELGDSALYFCAKHDYGYTFGSGTRLTVV.

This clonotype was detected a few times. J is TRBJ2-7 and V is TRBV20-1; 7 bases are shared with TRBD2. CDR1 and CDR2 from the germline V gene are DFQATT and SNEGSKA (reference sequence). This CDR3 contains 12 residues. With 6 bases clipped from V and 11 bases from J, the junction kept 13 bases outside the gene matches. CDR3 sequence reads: CSARFGLDNEYF. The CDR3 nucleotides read TGCAGTGCCCGCTTCGGACTAGATAATGAGTACTTC.

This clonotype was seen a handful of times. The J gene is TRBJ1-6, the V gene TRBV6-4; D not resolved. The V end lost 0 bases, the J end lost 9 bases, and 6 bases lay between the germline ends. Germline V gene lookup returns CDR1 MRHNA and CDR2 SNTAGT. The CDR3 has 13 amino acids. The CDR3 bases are TGTGCCAGCAGTGACTCGACTCTTTCACCCCTCCACTTT. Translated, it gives CASSDSTLSPLHF.

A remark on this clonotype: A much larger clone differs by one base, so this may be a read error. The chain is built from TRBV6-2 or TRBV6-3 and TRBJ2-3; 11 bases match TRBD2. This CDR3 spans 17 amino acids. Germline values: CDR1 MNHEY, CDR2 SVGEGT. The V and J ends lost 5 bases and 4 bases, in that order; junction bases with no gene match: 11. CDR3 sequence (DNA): TGTGCCAGCAGTCGTCCGGAACTAGCGGGGGAGGCAGATACGCAGTATTTT. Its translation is CASSRPELAGEADTQYF.

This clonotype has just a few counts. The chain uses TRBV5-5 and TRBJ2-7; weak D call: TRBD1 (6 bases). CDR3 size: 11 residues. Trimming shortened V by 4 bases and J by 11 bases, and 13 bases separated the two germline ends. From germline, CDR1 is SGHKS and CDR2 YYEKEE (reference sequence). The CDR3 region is CASSETGLEYF. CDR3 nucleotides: TGTGCCAGCAGCGAGACAGGTCTGGAGTACTTC.

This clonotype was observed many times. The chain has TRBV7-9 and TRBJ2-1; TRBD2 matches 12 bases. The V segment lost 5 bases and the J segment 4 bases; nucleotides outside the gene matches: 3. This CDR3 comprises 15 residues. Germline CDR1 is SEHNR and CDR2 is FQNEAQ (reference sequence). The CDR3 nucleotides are TGTGCCAGCAGCACACTAGCGGGGGGTTACAATGAGCAGTTCTTC. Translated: CASSTLAGGYNEQFF.

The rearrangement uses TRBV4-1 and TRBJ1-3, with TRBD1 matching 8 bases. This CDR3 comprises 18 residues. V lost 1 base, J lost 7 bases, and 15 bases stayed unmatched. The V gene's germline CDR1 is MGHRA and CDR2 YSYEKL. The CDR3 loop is CASSQVVNRGTNRNTIYF. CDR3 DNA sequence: TGCGCCAGCAGCCAAGTCGTGAACAGGGGGACTAATCGGAACACCATATATTTT.

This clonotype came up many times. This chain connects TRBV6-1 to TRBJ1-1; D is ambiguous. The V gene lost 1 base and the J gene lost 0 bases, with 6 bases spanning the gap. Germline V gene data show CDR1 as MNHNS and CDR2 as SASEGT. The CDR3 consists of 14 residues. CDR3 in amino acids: CASSEGGLNTEAFF. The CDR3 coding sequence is TGTGCCAGCAGTGAAGGGGGATTGAACACTGAAGCTTTCTTT.

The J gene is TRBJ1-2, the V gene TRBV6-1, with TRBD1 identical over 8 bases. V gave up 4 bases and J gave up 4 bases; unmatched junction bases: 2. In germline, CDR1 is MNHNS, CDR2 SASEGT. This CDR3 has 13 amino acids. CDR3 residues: CASSGQGSYGYTF. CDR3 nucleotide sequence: TGTGCCAGCAGTGGACAGGGGAGCTATGGCTACACCTTC.

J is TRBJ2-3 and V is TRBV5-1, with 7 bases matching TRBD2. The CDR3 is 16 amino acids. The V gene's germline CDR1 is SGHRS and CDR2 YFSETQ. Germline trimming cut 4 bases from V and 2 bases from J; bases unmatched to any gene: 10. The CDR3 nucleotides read TGCGCCAGCAGCCCCCCGGCCAGCGGGAACACAGATACGCAGTATTTT. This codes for CASSPPASGNTDTQYF.

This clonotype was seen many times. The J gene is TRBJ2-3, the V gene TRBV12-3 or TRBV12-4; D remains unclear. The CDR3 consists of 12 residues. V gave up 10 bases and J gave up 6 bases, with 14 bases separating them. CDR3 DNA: TGTGCCACCGCCCGTTACTCGGATACGCAGTATTTT. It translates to CATARYSDTQYF.

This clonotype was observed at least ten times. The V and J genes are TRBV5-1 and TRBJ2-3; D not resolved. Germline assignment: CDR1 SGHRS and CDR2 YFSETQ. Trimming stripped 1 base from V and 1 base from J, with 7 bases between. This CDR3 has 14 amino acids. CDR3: CASSLNGRTDTQYF. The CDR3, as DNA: TGCGCCAGCAGCTTGAACGGGCGCACAGATACGCAGTATTTT.

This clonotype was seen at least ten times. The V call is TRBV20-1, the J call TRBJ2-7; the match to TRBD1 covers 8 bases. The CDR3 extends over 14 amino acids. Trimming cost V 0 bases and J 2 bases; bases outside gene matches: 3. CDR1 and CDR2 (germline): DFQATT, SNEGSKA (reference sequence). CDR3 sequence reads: CSARERDRTYEQYF. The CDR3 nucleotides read TGCAGTGCTAGAGAAAGGGACAGGACCTACGAGCAGTACTTC.

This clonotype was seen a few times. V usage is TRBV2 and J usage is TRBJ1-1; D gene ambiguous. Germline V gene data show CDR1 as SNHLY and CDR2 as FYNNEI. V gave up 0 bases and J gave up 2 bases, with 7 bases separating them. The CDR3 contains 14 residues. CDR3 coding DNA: TGTGCCAGCAGTGAAGCGCTTCACAACACTGAAGCTTTCTTT. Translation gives CASSEALHNTEAFF.

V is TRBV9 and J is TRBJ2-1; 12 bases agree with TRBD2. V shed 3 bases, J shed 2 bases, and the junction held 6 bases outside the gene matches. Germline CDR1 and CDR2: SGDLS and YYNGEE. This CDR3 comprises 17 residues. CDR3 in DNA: TGTGCCAGCAGCGCCCCCCTAGCGGGAGGGCCCTACAATGAGCAGTTCTTC. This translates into CASSAPLAGGPYNEQFF.

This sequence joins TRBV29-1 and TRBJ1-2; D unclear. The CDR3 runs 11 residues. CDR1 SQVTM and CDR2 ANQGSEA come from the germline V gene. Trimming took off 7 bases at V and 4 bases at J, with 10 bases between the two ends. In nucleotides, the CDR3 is TGCAGCGGTGGAGAGCTCTATGGCTACACCTTC. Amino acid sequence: CSGGELYGYTF.

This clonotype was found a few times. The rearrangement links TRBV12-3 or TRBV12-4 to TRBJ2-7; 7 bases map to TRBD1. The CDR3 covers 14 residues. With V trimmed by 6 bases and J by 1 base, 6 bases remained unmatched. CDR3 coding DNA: TGTGCCAGCAGCAGCACGACAGGGTCCTACGAGCAGTACTTC. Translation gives CASSSTTGSYEQYF.

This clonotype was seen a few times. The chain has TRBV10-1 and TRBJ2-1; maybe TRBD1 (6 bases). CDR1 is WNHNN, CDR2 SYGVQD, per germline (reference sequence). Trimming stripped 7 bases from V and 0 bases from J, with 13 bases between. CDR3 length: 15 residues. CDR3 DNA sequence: TGCGCCAGCAATTCATTGGGGGCCTCCTACAATGAGCAGTTCTTC. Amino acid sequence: CASNSLGASYNEQFF.

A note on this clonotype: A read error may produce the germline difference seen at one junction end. The CDR3 here is CASSSRVNEKLFF. The CDR3 DNA follows: TGTGCTAGCAGCTCTCGGGTTAATGAAAAACTGTTTTTT. The genes are TRBV7-7 and TRBJ1-4; D gene ambiguous. Germline assignment: CDR1 SSHAT and CDR2 FNYEAQ (reference sequence). This CDR3 region has 13 residues.

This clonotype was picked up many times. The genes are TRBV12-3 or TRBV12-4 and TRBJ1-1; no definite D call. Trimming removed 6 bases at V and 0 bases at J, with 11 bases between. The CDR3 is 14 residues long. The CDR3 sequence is CASSRTALNTEAFF. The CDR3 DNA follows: TGTGCCAGCAGCCGGACGGCCTTGAACACTGAAGCTTTCTTT.

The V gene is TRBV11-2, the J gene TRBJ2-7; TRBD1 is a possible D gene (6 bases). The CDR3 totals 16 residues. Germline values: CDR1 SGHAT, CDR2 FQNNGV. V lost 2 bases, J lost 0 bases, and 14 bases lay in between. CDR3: CASSLPDSQSSYEQYF. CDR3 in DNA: TGTGCCAGCAGCTTACCGGACAGCCAAAGCTCCTACGAGCAGTACTTC. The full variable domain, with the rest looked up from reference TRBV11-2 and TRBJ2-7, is EAGVAQSPRYKIIEKRQSVAFWCNPISGHATLYWYQQILGQGPKLLIQFQNNGVVDDSQLPKDRFSAERLKGVDSTLKIQPAKLEDSAVYLCASSLPDSQSSYEQYFGPGTRLTVT.

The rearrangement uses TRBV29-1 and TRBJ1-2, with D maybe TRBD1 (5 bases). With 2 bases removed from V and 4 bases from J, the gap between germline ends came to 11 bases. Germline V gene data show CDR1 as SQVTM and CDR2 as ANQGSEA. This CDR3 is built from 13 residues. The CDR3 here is CSVERGGGYGYTF. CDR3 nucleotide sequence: TGCAGCGTTGAACGTGGGGGAGGCTATGGCTACACCTTC.